Listed below are T cell receptor beta chains from one sample, sequenced in a study of blood T cells in healthy people across ages. TCRdb independently ran MiXCR on the 5' RACE reads; one entry per CDR3 protein. Here the sample spans about 1.5 million distinct CDR3 sequences, under 55% being singletons. Source material: blood. The origin of the receptors is a woman aged 18-29 years in good health. The CDR3 runs from the conserved cysteine through the conserved F or W. D genes are given only for firm matches. The size field is filled for only some rows; it gives once, few, many or a size class.

clone_size j_call d_call v_call cdr3_nt cdr3_aa
- TRBJ1-5 - TRBV12-3/TRBV12-4 TGTGCCAGCAGTCCCACCACGGGGGGAAGTCAGCCCCGGCATTTT CASSPTTGGSQPRHF
- TRBJ2-3 TRBD2 TRBV20-1 TGCAGTGCTAGAGAAGCGGGAGGGCCCACAGATACGCAGTATTTT CSAREAGGPTDTQYF
few TRBJ2-7 TRBD2 TRBV20-1 TGCAGTGCTAGAGATATGGCTAGCGGGAGGGTATACAATGAGCAGTACTTC CSARDMASGRVYNEQYF
- TRBJ1-1 - TRBV4-1 TGCGCCAGCAGCCAAGAGCCCCCATCCGTTATGAACACTGAAGCTTTCTTT CASSQEPPSVMNTEAFF
few TRBJ2-1 - TRBV5-6 TGTGCCAGCAGCGCGACTACCACGGTACCCGGATACAATGAGCAGTTCTTC CASSATTTVPGYNEQFF
many TRBJ2-1 - TRBV29-1 TGCAGCTCCTCCGGGATCTTGTACAATGAGCAGTTCTTC CSSSGILYNEQFF
few TRBJ2-5 - TRBV11-2 TGTGCCAGCAGCTTAAGTGGCGGATGGCGGTCGGTCCAAGAGACCCAGTACTTC CASSLSGGWRSVQETQYF
- TRBJ2-1 - TRBV20-1 TGCAGTGCTAGATCTACCGGGGGAAGGTTGTTCTTC CSARSTGGRLFF
many TRBJ2-2 - TRBV4-3 TGCGCCAGCAGCCAAGAGGACAGGAACACCGGGGAGCTGTTTTTT CASSQEDRNTGELFF
- TRBJ2-5 - TRBV20-1 TGCAGTGCGGGTTACAATGGGCAGTACTTC CSAGYNGQYF
few TRBJ1-6 TRBD1 TRBV7-2 TGTGCCAGCAGACCACTACTAACCAGGGGGAAGATCGCACCCCTCCACTTT CASRPLLTRGKIAPLHF
- TRBJ2-1 TRBD2 TRBV5-6 TGTGCCAGCACCAGGCCTAGCGGGGGGTACTACAATGAGCAGTTCTTC CASTRPSGGYYNEQFF
- TRBJ1-5 - TRBV20-1 TGCAGTGCGAAAGGAGGAGAGTCCGGCAATCAGCCCCAGCATTTT CSAKGGESGNQPQHF
- TRBJ1-5 TRBD1 TRBV2 TGTGCCAGCAGTGAGGTGAGGGGGCGGATGCCCCGGCATTTT CASSEVRGRMPRHF
few TRBJ1-2 TRBD1 TRBV29-1 TGCAGCACTAGGACAGGGTCGGACTATGGCTACACCTTC CSTRTGSDYGYTF
few TRBJ2-3 TRBD2 TRBV6-2/TRBV6-3 TGTGCCAGCAGTCAAACTAGCGGACGGGATACGCAGTATTTT CASSQTSGRDTQYF
- TRBJ2-5 TRBD1 TRBV11-2 TGTGCCAGCAGGCGGACAGGCCAAGGAGAGACCCAGTACTTC CASRRTGQGETQYF
- TRBJ2-7 - TRBV4-3 TGCGCCAGCAGCCAAGATCAAACTGGGATAGCCTACGAGCAGTACTTC CASSQDQTGIAYEQYF
once TRBJ2-3 TRBD1 TRBV28 TGTGCCAGCAGCTCACTCCGGACAGGGTTGTCGGCAGATACGCAGTATTTT CASSSLRTGLSADTQYF
- TRBJ1-1 TRBD1 TRBV5-1 TGCGCCAGCAACCAGGGGGCGGTTAAAGTAGAGGCTTTCTTT CASNQGAVKVEAFF
few TRBJ2-7 - TRBV10-3 TGTGCCATCAGTGAGTCGAACGTAAGGCACAGGGCGTCTGACGAGCAGTACTTC CAISESNVRHRASDEQYF
once TRBJ2-5 TRBD1 TRBV7-4 TGTGCCAGCAGCTTAGAGCCAGGGGGCGAGGATGAGCAGTACTTC CASSLEPGGEDEQYF
- TRBJ1-4 - TRBV10-3 TGTGCCATCTCGAACCTAGGAGATGAAAAACTGTTTTTT CAISNLGDEKLFF
- TRBJ2-1 - TRBV20-1 TGCAGTTATTTATACTCCTACAATGAGCAGTTCTTC CSYLYSYNEQFF
- TRBJ1-2 - TRBV6-5 TGTGCCAGCAGTTACTCGCGAGGGGCCAGCACCTTC CASSYSRGASTF
- TRBJ1-1 TRBD1 TRBV28 TGTGCCAGCAGTTCCGTCCCCCAAGTTCGGGACAGGGGAGGTTTCTTT CASSSVPQVRDRGGFF
few TRBJ1-6 TRBD1 TRBV10-3 TGTGCCATCAGCCCTAGAGACAGGGTTTCACCCCTCCACTTT CAISPRDRVSPLHF
- TRBJ2-1 TRBD2 TRBV11-2 TGTGCCAGCAGCTTAGATCCAGCTAGCGGGAGGGCCCAGTTATACAATGAGCAGTTCTTC CASSLDPASGRAQLYNEQFF
few TRBJ2-7 TRBD2 TRBV7-2 TGTGCCAGCAGCTTAGAGGGCGGGAGTTGGAACGAGCAGTACTTC CASSLEGGSWNEQYF
- TRBJ2-7 TRBD2 TRBV12-3/TRBV12-4 TGTGCCAGCAGTATACTAGCGGGGGGCCACGAGCAGTACTTC CASSILAGGHEQYF
many TRBJ2-3 - TRBV29-1 TGCAGCGTGAAGTGGGGCACAGATACGCAGTATTTT CSVKWGTDTQYF
many TRBJ2-7 - TRBV12-3/TRBV12-4 TGTGCCAGCAGTTTGCGGGGACCCCTCTACGAGCAGTACTTC CASSLRGPLYEQYF
- TRBJ2-7 TRBD1 TRBV7-2 TGTGCCAGCAGCTTAAGGGGGCCCTACAATGAGCAGTACTTC CASSLRGPYNEQYF
- TRBJ2-1 - TRBV7-2 TGTGCCAGCAGCTTCCCGGCCAATGAGCAGTTCTTC CASSFPANEQFF
- TRBJ1-1 - TRBV4-1 TGCGCCAGCAGCCACCGACAGGTGAACACTGAAGCTTTCTTT CASSHRQVNTEAFF
- TRBJ2-7 TRBD2 TRBV6-6 TGTGCCAGCAGCCCCTCAATCAGCGGGAGGACACACTACGAGCAGTACTTC CASSPSISGRTHYEQYF
few TRBJ1-5 - TRBV7-2 TGTGCCAGCAGCTTAGGAGGGCCAGGTGGACATTCCGGCAATCAGCCCCAGCATTTT CASSLGGPGGHSGNQPQHF
few TRBJ1-2 TRBD1 TRBV12-3/TRBV12-4 TGTGCCAGCAGTCTCAATCCGACAGGGGGAATGAGCAACTATGGCTACACCTTC CASSLNPTGGMSNYGYTF
- TRBJ1-5 TRBD1 TRBV20-1 TGCAGTGCTAGAGCTCCGAGACAGGGAAGATTGGGTCAGCCCCAGCATTTT CSARAPRQGRLGQPQHF
few TRBJ2-7 TRBD1 TRBV4-3 TGCGCCAGCAGCCACGATTCCATGACAGGGTCCTACGAGCAGTACTTC CASSHDSMTGSYEQYF
- TRBJ1-4 - TRBV7-9 TGTGCCAGCAGCTCTGGGCTTGCAACTAATGAAAAACTGTTTTTT CASSSGLATNEKLFF
- TRBJ1-6 - TRBV6-5 TGTGCCAGCAGTACCCGAGGTTCACCCCTCCACTTT CASSTRGSPLHF